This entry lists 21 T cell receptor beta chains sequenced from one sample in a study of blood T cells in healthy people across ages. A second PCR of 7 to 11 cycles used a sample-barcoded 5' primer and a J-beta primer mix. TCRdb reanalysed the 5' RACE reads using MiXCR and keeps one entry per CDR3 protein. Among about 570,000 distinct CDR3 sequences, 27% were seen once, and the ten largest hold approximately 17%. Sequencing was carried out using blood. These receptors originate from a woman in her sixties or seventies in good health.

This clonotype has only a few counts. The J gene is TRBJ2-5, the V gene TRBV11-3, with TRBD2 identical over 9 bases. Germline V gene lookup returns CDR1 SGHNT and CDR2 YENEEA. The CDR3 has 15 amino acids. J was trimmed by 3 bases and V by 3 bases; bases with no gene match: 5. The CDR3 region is CASSFTGLAKETQYF. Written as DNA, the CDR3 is TGTGCCAGCAGCTTTACGGGACTAGCTAAAGAGACCCAGTACTTC.

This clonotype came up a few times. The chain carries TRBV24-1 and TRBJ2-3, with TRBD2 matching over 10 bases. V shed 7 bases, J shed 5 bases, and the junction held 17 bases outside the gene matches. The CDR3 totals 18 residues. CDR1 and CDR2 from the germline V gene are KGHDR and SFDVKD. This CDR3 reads CATSGLNSGGTRRDTQYF. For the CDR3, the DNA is TGTGCCACCAGCGGGTTAAATAGCGGGGGGACCCGGAGAGATACGCAGTATTTT.

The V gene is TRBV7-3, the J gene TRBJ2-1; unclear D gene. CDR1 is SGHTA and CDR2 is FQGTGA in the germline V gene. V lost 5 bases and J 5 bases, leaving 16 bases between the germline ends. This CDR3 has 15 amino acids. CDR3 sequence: CASSPQTFANNEQFF. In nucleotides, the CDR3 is TGTGCCAGCAGCCCTCAGACCTTCGCGAACAATGAGCAGTTCTTC.

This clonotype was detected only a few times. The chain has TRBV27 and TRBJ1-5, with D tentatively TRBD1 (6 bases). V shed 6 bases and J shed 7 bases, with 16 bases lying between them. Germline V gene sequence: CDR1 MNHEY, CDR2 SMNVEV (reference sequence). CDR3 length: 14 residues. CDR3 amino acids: CASSLDSRGQPQHF. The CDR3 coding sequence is TGTGCCAGCAGCCTGGACAGTAGGGGCCAGCCCCAGCATTTT.

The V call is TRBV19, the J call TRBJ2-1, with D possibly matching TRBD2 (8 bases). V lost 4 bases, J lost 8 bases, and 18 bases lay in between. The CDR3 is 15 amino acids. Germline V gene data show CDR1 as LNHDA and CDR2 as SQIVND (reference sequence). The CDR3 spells CASSSAGLGGDEQFF. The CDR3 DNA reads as TGTGCCAGTAGTAGCGCGGGACTAGGGGGCGATGAGCAGTTCTTC.

The CDR3 DNA is TGCAGTGCCATACGGAGGGACGCTAGCACAGATACGCAGTATTTT. Translation gives CSAIRRDASTDTQYF. The chain combines TRBV20-1 with TRBJ2-3, with a weak D call TRBD2 (6 bases). Trimming took 6 bases from V and 0 from J, leaving 16 bases between them. Germline lookup yields CDR1 DFQATT and CDR2 SNEGSKA (reference sequence). CDR3 length equals 15 residues.

CDR3 loop: CSARHADTQYF. The CDR3 bases are TGCAGTGCTAGACATGCAGATACGCAGTATTTT. V and J are TRBV20-1 and TRBJ2-3; D is ambiguous. V gave up 2 bases and J gave up 4 bases, with 4 bases separating them. Per germline, CDR1 DFQATT and CDR2 SNEGSKA (reference sequence). The CDR3 contains 11 residues.

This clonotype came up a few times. CDR3 amino acids: CASSFPGLAGVFSSGANVLTF. DNA of the CDR3: TGTGCCAGCAGCTTCCCGGGACTAGCGGGGGTGTTTTCCTCTGGGGCCAACGTCCTGACTTTC. This chain links TRBV5-6 with TRBJ2-6; 14 positions match TRBD2. The CDR3 sequence is 21 residues long. The germline CDR1 and CDR2 sequences are SGHDT and YYEEEE. Trimming cost V 2 bases and J 0 bases; bases outside gene matches: 10.

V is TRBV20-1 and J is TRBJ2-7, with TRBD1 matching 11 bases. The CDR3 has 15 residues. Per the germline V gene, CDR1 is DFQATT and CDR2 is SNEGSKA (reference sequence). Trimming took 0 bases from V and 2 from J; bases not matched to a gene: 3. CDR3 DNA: TGCAGTGCTAGAGATCCGGGACAGGGGGCCTACGAGCAGTACTTC. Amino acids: CSARDPGQGAYEQYF.

DNA of the CDR3: TGTGCCAGCAGCTTGGGGGAAGCTAGCACAGATACGCAGTATTTT. This gives the protein CASSLGEASTDTQYF. J is TRBJ2-3 and V is TRBV5-4; D unclear. This CDR3 region has 15 residues. V lost 0 bases and J 0 bases, leaving 8 bases between the germline ends. In germline, CDR1 is SGHNT, CDR2 YYREEE (reference sequence).

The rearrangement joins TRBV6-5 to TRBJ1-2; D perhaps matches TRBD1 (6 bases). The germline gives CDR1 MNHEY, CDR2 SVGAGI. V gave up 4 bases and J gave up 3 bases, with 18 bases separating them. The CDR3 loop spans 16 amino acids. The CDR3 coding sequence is TGTGCCAGCAGTTTGGGGGGGGGCCAGCCCTACTATGGCTACACCTTC. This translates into CASSLGGGQPYYGYTF.

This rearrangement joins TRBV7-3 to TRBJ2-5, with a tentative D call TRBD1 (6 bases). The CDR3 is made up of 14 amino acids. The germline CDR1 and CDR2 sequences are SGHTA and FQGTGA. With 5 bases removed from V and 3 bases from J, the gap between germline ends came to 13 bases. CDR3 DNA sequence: TGTGCCAGCAGCCCCCAGGGGTACAAAGAGACCCAGTACTTC. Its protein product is CASSPQGYKETQYF.

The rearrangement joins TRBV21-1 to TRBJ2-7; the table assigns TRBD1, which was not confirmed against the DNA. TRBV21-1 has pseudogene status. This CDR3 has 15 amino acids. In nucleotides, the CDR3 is TGTGCCAGCAGCAAGGGGACAGGGTCCGGGTACGAGCAGTACTTC. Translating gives CASSKGTGSGYEQYF.

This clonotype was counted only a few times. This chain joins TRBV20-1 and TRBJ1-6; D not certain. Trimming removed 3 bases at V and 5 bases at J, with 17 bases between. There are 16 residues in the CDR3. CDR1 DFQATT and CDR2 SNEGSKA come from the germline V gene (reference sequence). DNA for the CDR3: TGCAGTGCTAGGGGTCGTTCGACGGTACATAATTCACCCCTCCACTTT. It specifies CSARGRSTVHNSPLHF.

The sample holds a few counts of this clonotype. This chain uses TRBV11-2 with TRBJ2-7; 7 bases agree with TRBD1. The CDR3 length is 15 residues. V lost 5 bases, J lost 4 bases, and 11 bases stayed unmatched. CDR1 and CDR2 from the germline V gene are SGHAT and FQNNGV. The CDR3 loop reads CASSPGQPSMYEQYF. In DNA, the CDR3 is TGTGCCAGCAGCCCGGGACAGCCAAGCATGTACGAGCAGTACTTC.

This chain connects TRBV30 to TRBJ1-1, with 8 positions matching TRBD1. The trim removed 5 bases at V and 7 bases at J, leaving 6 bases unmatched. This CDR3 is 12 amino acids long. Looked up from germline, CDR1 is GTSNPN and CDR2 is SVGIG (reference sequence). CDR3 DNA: TGTGCCTGGGGGGACAGGAACTATGAAGCTTTCTTT. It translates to CAWGDRNYEAFF.

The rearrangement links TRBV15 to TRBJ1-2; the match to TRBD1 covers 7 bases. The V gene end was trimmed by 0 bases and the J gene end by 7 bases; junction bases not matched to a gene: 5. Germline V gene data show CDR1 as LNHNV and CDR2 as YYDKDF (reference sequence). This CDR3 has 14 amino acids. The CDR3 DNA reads TGTGCCACCAGCAGAGATACAGGGGAGATTGGCTACACCTTC. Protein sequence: CATSRDTGEIGYTF.

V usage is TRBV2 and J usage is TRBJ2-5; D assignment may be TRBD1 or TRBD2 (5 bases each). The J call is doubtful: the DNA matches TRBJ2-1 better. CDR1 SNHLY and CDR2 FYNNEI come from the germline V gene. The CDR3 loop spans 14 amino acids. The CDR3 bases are TGTGCCAGCAGTGAAGCGAGGGGTAGGAATGAGCAGTTCTTC. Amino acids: CASSEARGRNEQFF.

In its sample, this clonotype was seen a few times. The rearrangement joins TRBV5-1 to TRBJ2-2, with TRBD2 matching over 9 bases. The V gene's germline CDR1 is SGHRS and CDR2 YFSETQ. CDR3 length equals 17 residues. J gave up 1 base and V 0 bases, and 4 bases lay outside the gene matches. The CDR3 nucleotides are TGCGCCAGCAGCTTGGTTAGCGGGAGTAGGAACACCGGGGAGCTGTTTTTT. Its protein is CASSLVSGSRNTGELFF. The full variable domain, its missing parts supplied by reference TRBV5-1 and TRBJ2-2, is KAGVTQTPRYLIKTRGQQVTLSCSPISGHRSVSWYQQTPGQGLQFLFEYFSETQRNKGNFPGRFSGRQFSNSRSEMNVSTLELGDSALYLCASSLVSGSRNTGELFFGEGSRLTVL.

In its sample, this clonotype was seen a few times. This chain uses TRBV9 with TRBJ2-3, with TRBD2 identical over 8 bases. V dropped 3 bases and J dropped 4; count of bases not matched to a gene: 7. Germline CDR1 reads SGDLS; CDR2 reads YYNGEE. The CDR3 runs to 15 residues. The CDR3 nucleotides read TGTGCCAGCAGCGCTCCGGACGGGGGGGCAGATACGCAGTATTTT. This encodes CASSAPDGGADTQYF.

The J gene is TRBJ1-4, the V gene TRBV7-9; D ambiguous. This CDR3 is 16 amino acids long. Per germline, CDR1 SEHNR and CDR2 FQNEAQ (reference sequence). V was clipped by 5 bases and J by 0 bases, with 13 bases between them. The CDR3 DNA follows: TGTGCCAGCAGCCCTAGGACGGCCCCAACTAATGAAAAACTGTTTTTT. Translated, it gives CASSPRTAPTNEKLFF.